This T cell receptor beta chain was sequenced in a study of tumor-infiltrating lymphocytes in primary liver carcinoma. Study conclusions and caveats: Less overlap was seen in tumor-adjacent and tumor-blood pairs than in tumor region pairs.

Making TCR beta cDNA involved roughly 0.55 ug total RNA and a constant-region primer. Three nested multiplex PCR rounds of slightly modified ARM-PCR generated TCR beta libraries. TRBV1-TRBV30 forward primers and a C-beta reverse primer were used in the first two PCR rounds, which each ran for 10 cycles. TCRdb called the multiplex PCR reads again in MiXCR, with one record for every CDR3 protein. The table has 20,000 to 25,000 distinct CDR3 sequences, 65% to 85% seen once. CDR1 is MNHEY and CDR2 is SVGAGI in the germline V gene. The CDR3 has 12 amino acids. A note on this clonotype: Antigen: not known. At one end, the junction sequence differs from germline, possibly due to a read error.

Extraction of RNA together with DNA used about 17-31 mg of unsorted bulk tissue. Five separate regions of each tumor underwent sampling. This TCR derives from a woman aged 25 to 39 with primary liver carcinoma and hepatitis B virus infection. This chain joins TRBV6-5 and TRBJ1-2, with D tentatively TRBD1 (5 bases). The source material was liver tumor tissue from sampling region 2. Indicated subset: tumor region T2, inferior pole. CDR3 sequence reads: CVSSYGGDACTF. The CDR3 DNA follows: TGTGTCAGCAGTTACGGGGGAGATGCCTGCACCTTC.